The sequence of this TCR beta chain was determined in a study of blood T cell repertoires in COVID-19. In the study overall: PBMCs, B-cell-depleted T cells, or T cells provided the cDNA or gDNA that made up the material.

Study processing details: Amplification from reference gene primers served as the basis for estimated nucleated cell counts. TCRdb keeps only in-frame clones here, not all; method: immunoSEQ multiplex PCR. V, J and clone size derive from that table, while D and trimming were established from the DNA sequence. The sample gives tens of thousands of clones, nearly 80% of which show up once; 30% to 40% is in the top ten. There are 17 residues in the CDR3. The V segment lost 5 bases and the J segment 4 bases; nucleotides outside the gene matches: 17. Germline V gives CDR1 SGHTS, CDR2 YDEGEE. The sequenced sample consisted of peripheral blood. The V call is TRBV5-8, the J call TRBJ1-1; 7 bases line up with TRBD1. The sequence was obtained from a man older than 75 with acute or convalescent COVID-19. The CDR3 reads CASRRTGAITGSTEAFF. CDR3 bases: TGTGCCAGCAGAAGAACAGGGGCGATCACGGGGAGCACTGAAGCTTTCTTT.